Given below is one T cell receptor (beta chain) in context. This specimen includes other DNA sequences encoding the same CDR3. The repertoire was sequenced with immunoSEQ multiplex PCR; TCRdb's copy has only in-frame clones and lacks some. This sample has 100,000 to 150,000 clones, with about 95% found just once. This entry comes from a study of control samples from healthy donors and cancer patients. V shed 4 bases and J 6 bases; nucleotides not matched to a gene: 5. Germline loops: CDR1 MNHEY, CDR2 SMNVEV (reference sequence). The CDR3 runs to 14 residues. This chain links TRBV27 with TRBJ1-2; 10 positions agree with TRBD1. The receptor was derived from a man aged 25-40 years in good health. The specimen sequenced was blood. The DNA of the CDR3 is TGTGCCAGCAGTTCCTCCGGGACAGGGGATGGCTACACCTTC. It encodes CASSSSGTGDGYTF.